These 6 T cell receptor beta chains were sequenced from one sample in a study of cytomegalovirus exposure and HLA in healthy donors (dated by TCRdb to 2016 to 2017). Libraries were constructed by the immunoSEQ multiplex PCR assay. A mixture of 60 forward primers for TCR Vbeta segments and 13 reverse primers for TCR Jbeta segments was used in the multiplex PCR. What TCRdb holds here is the immuneACCESS table cut down to in-frame rearrangements. Part of the clones is not present; checked against another copy, under half of the missing clones reflect an unresolved V gene, and the others are unexplained. In this sample the table shows about 130,000 clones, approximately 75% of which occur a single time. The biggest ten clones account for 3% to 3.5% of the sample. The specimen was PBMCs. The receptors were sampled from a woman in her forties or fifties in good health and CMV-seronegative.

V and J are TRBV23-1 and TRBJ2-7; 10 bases are shared with TRBD1. Being an ORF, TRBV23-1 has a function that is uncertain. V lost 4 bases to trimming and J lost 2 bases; unmatched junction nucleotides: 8. The CDR3 sequence is 16 residues long. DNA of the CDR3: TGCGCCAGCAGTCCCCCTAAGGGGACAGGGGCCTACGAGCAGTACTTC. It specifies CASSPPKGTGAYEQYF.

The chain carries TRBV4-1 and TRBJ1-2; 7 bases align to TRBD1. There are 15 residues in the CDR3. The germline V gene has CDR1 MGHRA and CDR2 YSYEKL. V shed 2 bases and J 7 bases; nucleotides not matched to a gene: 10. The DNA of the CDR3 is TGCGCCAGCAGCCAAAAACAGGGGTTGATCTGTGGCTACACCTTC. Its translation is CASSQKQGLICGYTF.

The chain recombines TRBV28 with TRBJ1-4; D is undetermined. The CDR3 loop spans 13 amino acids. The V gene lost 5 bases and the J gene lost 8 bases, with 12 bases spanning the gap. The germline V gene encodes CDR1 MDHEN and CDR2 SYDVKM. CDR3 nucleotide sequence: TGTGCCAGCAGTATGGAGGGATGGGAAAAACTGTTTTTT. It codes for CASSMEGWEKLFF.

V gene TRBV29-1 combines with J gene TRBJ1-2; D ambiguous. Per germline, CDR1 SQVTM and CDR2 ANQGSEA. The V and J ends lost 1 base and 5 bases respectively, with 5 bases between them. The CDR3 extends over 11 amino acids. CDR3 loop: CSVEVGYGYTF. The CDR3 bases are TGCAGCGTTGAAGTCGGTTATGGCTACACCTTC.

This clone was observed a handful of times. The genes are TRBV18 and TRBJ2-7, with D possibly matching TRBD1 (6 bases). The CDR3 spans 12 residues. Germline V gives CDR1 KGHSH, CDR2 LQKENI. V was shortened by 2 bases and J by 4 bases, with 6 bases between the two germline ends. The CDR3 spells CASSPDRYEQYF. CDR3 sequence (DNA): TGTGCCAGCTCACCAGACAGGTACGAGCAGTACTTC.

CDR3 bases: TGTGCCAGCAGCTTACAGGACAGGGGGTTTTATGGCTACACCTTC. It encodes CASSLQDRGFYGYTF. The V gene is TRBV7-2, the J gene TRBJ1-2; 10 nucleotides match TRBD1. Germline values: CDR1 SGHTA, CDR2 FQGNSA. After removal of 2 bases from V and 5 bases from J, the junction contained 5 bases not matched to a gene. This CDR3 comprises 15 residues.